The rows below give T cell receptor beta chains drawn from one sample of a study of PD-L1 blockade in urothelial cancer. Profiled with immunoSEQ multiplex PCR; TCRdb holds only in-frame clones, not every one. The sample carries roughly 84,000 clones, 82% recorded once. Sequencing used PBMCs, obtained around atezolizumab (anti-PD-L1) treatment. All receptors come from a man aged 70 or older with urothelial cancer. Each CDR3 is given with its conserved first and last residue. The D gene is left open where the match is weak. Size is stated for part of the rows, as once, few or many counts, or as a class when the clone is expanded.

>-|-|TRBV27|TRBJ2-1
CASSLDGTPRSYNEQFF
TGTGCCAGCAGTTTAGACGGGACACCCCGTTCCTACAATGAGCAGTTCTTC
>-|-|TRBV7-3|TRBJ2-6
CASSAVAGANVLTF
TGTGCCAGCAGCGCCGTGGCCGGGGCCAACGTCCTGACTTTC
>TRBD2|-|TRBV19|TRBJ2-5
CASSIGLAGIQETQYF
TGTGCCAGTAGTATAGGACTAGCGGGCATACAAGAGACCCAGTACTTC
>-|few|TRBV14|TRBJ2-4
CASSRGRENIQYF
TGTGCCAGTTCCAGGGGACGTGAAAACATTCAGTACTTC
>TRBD2|-|TRBV4-2|TRBJ2-1
CASSQEAPRLTSGNYNEQFF
TGTGCCAGCAGCCAAGAGGCTCCAAGGCTTACTAGCGGAAACTACAATGAGCAGTTCTTC
>-|-|TRBV5-1|TRBJ1-1
CASSLGGGNTEAFF
TGCGCCAGCAGCTTGGGAGGGGGGAACACTGAAGCTTTCTTT
>TRBD2|-|TRBV2|TRBJ2-1
CASKLAGNHNEQFF
TGTGCCAGCAAGCTAGCGGGTAACCACAATGAGCAGTTCTTC
>TRBD1|-|TRBV29-1|TRBJ2-5
CSVVQGAIQETQYF
TGCAGCGTTGTACAGGGGGCCATACAAGAGACCCAGTACTTC
>-|-|TRBV6-6|TRBJ2-5
CASSYSSETQYF
TGTGCCAGCAGTTACTCTAGTGAGACCCAGTACTTC
>TRBD1|once|TRBV19|TRBJ1-5
CASSIDRGQPQHF
TGTGCCAGTAGTATTGACAGGGGACAGCCCCAGCATTTT